The T cell receptor (beta chain) under discussion was sequenced for a study of T-cell memory formation after mild COVID-19. MiXCR was run by TCRdb on the 5' RACE reads, yielding one entry per CDR3 protein. The sample contains a few hundred thousand distinct CDR3 sequences, more than 15% of which appear only once. V lost 0 bases and J lost 2, with 17 bases in between. Per germline, CDR1 DFQATT and CDR2 SNEGSKA (reference sequence). CDR3 size: 17 residues. This rearrangement joins TRBV20-1 to TRBJ1-5; the D gene is possibly TRBD1 (5 bases). Sequencing was performed on PBMCs or a T cell subset sorted from them (not recorded which). The sequence derives from a man younger than 35 who had mild COVID-19 (a few samples of this study predate the infection). Cell type and time point are not known. Here the CDR3 DNA reads TGCAGTGCTAGAGAATCGCTAGGGGCACAGGGCAATCAGCCCCAGCATTTT. Amino acids: CSARESLGAQGNQPQHF.